Shown below are 7 T cell receptor beta chains from a single sample sequenced in a study of shared clonotypes between healthy human individuals. Using immunoSEQ multiplex PCR, the repertoire was profiled, and TCRdb retains in-frame clones only, with some absent. The repertoire holds over a million clones, with approximately 80% as singletons. Sequencing was carried out using memory CD4+ T cells from PBMCs. The sample's subset: CD45RA-negative fraction. These receptors were obtained from a young man in good health. Some clones in this sample may be carry-over from other donors' samples.

The rearrangement uses TRBV29-1 and TRBJ2-7, with 13 bases fitting TRBD2. Per the germline V gene, CDR1 is SQVTM and CDR2 is ANQGSEA. V was clipped by 6 bases and J by 3 bases; unmatched bases: 8. CDR3 length: 15 residues. CDR3 nucleotide sequence: TGCAGCGTGCGGACTAGCGGGAGATATAGCTACGAGCAGTACTTC. It translates to CSVRTSGRYSYEQYF.

The rearrangement links TRBV28 to TRBJ2-7; D gene uncertain. Germline CDR1 MDHEN, CDR2 SYDVKM. The length of the CDR3 is 13 residues. Trimming took 7 bases from V and 1 from J, leaving 11 bases between them. CDR3 DNA sequence: TGTGCCAGCACAGACCCGAGGTCCTACGAGCAGTACTTC. It yields the protein CASTDPRSYEQYF. The full variable domain, rest sourced from reference TRBV28 and TRBJ2-7, is DVKVTQSSRYLVKRTGEKVFLECVQDMDHENMFWYRQDPGLGLRLIYFSYDVKMKEKGDIPEGYSVSREKKERFSLILESASTNQTSMYLCASTDPRSYEQYFGPGTRLTVT.

The rearrangement joins TRBV25-1 to TRBJ1-2, with unresolved D. V was trimmed by 3 bases and J by 8 bases, leaving 13 bases between them. In germline, CDR1 is MGHDK, CDR2 SYGVNS. CDR3 size: 13 residues. CDR3 nucleotide sequence: TGTGCCAGCAGTGATATAAAGGGCGAGGGCTACACCTTC. It is translated as CASSDIKGEGYTF.

The rearrangement joins TRBV28 to TRBJ1-1; D is uncertain. CDR1 and CDR2 from the germline V gene are MDHEN and SYDVKM. The CDR3 length is 14 residues. V dropped 8 bases and J dropped 0 bases, with 13 bases sitting between them. CDR3 loop: CASGEAALNTEAFF. CDR3 DNA: TGTGCCAGCGGGGAGGCAGCGTTGAACACTGAAGCTTTCTTT. The variable domain in full, completed from reference TRBV28 and TRBJ1-1, reads DVKVTQSSRYLVKRTGEKVFLECVQDMDHENMFWYRQDPGLGLRLIYFSYDVKMKEKGDIPEGYSVSREKKERFSLILESASTNQTSMYLCASGEAALNTEAFFGQGTRLTVV.

CDR3 region: CASSELKGLYTEAFF. The CDR3 nucleotides are TGTGCCAGTAGTGAGTTGAAGGGGCTCTACACTGAAGCTTTCTTT. The V and J genes are TRBV19 and TRBJ1-1, with D possibly being TRBD1 (5 bases). The CDR3 is 15 residues long. The V gene lost 5 bases and the J gene lost 3 bases, with 16 bases spanning the gap. Germline CDR1 is LNHDA and CDR2 is SQIVND (reference sequence).

This clone appeared a few times. The chain links TRBV5-4 to TRBJ2-1, with 14 positions matching TRBD2. This CDR3 comprises 15 residues. Germline CDR1 and CDR2: SGHNT and YYREEE (reference sequence). Unmatched junction bases numbered 4, after V lost 4 bases and J lost 7 bases. The CDR3 coding sequence is TGTGCCAGCAGCAAGACTAGCGGGAGGGCTAATGAGCAGTTCTTC. It yields the protein CASSKTSGRANEQFF.

This clone was observed a handful of times. V is TRBV5-6 and J is TRBJ1-1; tentatively, D is TRBD1 (5 bases). There are 14 residues in the CDR3. Trimming removed 5 bases from V and 4 bases from J, with 15 bases in between. The V gene's germline CDR1 is SGHDT and CDR2 YYEEEE. The CDR3 spells CASRTVGGRTEAFF. CDR3 in DNA: TGTGCCAGCAGGACAGTAGGCGGGCGCACTGAAGCTTTCTTT.